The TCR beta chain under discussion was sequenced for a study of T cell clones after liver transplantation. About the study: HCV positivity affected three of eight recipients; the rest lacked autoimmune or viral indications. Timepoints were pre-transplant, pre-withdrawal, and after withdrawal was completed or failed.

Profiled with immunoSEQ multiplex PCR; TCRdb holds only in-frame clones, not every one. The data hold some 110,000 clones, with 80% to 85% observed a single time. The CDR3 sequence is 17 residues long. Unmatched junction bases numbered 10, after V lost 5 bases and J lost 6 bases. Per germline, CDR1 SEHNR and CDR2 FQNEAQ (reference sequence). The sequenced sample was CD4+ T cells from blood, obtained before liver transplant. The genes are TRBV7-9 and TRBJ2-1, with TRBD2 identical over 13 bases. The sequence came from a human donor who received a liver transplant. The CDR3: CASSPGLAGSYINEQFF. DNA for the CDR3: TGTGCCAGCAGCCCGGGACTAGCGGGGTCCTACATCAATGAGCAGTTCTTC.